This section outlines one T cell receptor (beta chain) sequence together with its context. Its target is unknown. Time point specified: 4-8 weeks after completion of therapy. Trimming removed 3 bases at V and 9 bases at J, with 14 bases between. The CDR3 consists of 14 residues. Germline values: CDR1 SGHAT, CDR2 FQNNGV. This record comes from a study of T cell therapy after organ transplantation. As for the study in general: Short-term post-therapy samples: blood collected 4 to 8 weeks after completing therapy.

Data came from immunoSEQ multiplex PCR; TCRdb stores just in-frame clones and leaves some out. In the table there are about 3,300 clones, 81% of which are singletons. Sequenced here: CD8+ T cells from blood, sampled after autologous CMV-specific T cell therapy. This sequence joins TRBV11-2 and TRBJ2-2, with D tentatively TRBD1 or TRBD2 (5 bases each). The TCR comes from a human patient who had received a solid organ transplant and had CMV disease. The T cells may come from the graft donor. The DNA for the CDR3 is TGTGCCAGCAGCTTCGGGCAGGGACCCCGGGAGCTGTTTTTT. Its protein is CASSFGQGPRELFF. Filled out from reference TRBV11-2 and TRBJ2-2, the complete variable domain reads EAGVAQSPRYKIIEKRQSVAFWCNPISGHATLYWYQQILGQGPKLLIQFQNNGVVDDSQLPKDRFSAERLKGVDSTLKIQPAKLEDSAVYLCASSFGQGPRELFFGEGSRLTVL.